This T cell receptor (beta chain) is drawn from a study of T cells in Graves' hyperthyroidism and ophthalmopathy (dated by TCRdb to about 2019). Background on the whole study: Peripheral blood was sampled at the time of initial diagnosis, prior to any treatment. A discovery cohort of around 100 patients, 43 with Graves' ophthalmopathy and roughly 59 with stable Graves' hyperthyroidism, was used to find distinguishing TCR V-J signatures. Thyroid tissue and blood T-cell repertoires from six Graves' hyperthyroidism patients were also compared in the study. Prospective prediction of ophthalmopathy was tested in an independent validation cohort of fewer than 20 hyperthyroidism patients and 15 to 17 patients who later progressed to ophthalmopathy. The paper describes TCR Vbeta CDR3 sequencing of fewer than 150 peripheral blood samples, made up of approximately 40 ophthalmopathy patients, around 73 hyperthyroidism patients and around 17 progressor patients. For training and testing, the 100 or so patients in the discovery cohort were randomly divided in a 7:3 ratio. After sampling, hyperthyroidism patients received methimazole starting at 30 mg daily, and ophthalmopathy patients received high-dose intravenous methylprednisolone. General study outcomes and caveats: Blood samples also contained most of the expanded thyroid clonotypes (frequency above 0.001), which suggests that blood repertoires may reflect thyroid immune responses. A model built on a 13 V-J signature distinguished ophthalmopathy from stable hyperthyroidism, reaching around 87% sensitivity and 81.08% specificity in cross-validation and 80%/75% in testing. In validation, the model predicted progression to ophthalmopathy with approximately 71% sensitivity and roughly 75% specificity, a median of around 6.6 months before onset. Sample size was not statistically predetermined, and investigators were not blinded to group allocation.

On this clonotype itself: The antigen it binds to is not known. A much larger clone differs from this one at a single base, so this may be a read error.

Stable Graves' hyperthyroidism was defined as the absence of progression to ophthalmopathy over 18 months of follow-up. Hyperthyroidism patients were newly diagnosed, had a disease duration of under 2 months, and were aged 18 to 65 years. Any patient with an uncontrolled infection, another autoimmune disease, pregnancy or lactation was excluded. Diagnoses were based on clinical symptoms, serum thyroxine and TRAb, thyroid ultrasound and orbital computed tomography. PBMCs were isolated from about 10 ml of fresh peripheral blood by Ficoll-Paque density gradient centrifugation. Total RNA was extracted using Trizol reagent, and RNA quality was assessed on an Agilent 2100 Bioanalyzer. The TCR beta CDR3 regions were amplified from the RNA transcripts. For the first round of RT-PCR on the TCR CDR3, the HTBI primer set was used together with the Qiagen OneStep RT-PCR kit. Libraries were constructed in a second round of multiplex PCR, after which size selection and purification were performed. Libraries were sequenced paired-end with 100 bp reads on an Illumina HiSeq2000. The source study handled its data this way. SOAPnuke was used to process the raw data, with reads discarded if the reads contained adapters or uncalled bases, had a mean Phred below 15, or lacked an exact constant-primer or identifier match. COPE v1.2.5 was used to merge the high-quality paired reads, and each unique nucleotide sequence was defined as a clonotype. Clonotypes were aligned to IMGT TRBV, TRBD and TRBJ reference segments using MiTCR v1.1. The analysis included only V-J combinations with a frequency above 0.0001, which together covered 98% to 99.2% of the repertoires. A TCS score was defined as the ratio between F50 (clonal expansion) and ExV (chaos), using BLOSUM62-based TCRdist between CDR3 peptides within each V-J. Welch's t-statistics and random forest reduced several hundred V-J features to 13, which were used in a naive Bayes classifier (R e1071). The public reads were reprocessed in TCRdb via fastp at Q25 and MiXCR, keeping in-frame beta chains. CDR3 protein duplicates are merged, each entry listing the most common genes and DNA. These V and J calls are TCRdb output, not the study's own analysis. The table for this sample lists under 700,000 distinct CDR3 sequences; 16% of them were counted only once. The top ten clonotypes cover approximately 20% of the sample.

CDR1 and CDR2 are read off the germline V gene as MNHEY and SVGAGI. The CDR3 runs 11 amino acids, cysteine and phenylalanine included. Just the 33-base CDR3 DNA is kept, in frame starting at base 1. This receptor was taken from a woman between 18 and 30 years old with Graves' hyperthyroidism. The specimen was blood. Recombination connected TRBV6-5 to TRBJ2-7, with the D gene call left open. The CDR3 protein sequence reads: CASSYSHEQYF. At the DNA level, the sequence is TGTGCCAGCAGTTACTCCCACGAGCAGTACTTC.